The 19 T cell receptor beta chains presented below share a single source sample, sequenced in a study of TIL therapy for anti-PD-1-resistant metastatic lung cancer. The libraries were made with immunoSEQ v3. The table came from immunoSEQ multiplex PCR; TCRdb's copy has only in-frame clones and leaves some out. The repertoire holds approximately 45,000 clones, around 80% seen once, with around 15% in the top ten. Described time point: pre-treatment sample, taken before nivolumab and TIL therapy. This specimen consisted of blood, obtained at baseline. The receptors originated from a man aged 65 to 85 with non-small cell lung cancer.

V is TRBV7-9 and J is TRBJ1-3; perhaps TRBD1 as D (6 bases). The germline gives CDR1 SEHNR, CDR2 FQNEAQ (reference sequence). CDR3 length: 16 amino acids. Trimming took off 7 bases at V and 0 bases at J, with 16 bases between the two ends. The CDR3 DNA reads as TGTGCCAGCACACAATCGGGACACCCCTCTGGAAACACCATATATTTT. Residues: CASTQSGHPSGNTIYF. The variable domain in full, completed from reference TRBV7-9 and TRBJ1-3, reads DTGVSQNPRHKITKRGQNVTFRCDPISEHNRLYWYRQTLGQGPEFLTYFQNEAQLEKSRLLSDRFSAERPKGSFSTLEIQRTEQGDSAMYLCASTQSGHPSGNTIYFGEGSWLTVV.

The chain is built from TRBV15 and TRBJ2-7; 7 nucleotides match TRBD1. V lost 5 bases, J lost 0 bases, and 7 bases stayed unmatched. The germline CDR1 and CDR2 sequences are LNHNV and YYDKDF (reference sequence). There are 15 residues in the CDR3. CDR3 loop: CATSDRDSASYEQYF. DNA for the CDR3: TGTGCCACCAGCGACCGGGACAGTGCCTCCTACGAGCAGTACTTC.

CDR3 region: CASSKDMTWNQPQHF. CDR3 in DNA: TGTGCCAGCAGCAAAGACATGACTTGGAATCAGCCCCAGCATTTT. The chain combines TRBV7-9 with TRBJ1-5; D gene unclear. CDR3 length: 15 residues. Germline lookup yields CDR1 SEHNR and CDR2 FQNEAQ (reference sequence). V lost 5 bases and J lost 4, with 15 bases in between. Drawing the rest from reference TRBV7-9 and TRBJ1-5, the complete variable domain is DTGVSQNPRHKITKRGQNVTFRCDPISEHNRLYWYRQTLGQGPEFLTYFQNEAQLEKSRLLSDRFSAERPKGSFSTLEIQRTEQGDSAMYLCASSKDMTWNQPQHFGDGTRLSIL.

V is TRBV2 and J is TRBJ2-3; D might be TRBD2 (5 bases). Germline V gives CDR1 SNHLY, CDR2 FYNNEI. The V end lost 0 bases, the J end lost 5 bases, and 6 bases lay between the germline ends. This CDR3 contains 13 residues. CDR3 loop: CASSEAGRDTQYF. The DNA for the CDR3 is TGTGCCAGCAGTGAAGCGGGGAGAGATACGCAGTATTTT.

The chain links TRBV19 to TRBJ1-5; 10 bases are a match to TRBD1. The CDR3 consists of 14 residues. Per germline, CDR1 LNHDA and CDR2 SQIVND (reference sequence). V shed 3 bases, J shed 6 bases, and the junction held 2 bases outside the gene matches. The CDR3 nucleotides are TGTGCCAGTAGTATCCGGGACAGGGGTCAGCCCCAGCATTTT. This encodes CASSIRDRGQPQHF.

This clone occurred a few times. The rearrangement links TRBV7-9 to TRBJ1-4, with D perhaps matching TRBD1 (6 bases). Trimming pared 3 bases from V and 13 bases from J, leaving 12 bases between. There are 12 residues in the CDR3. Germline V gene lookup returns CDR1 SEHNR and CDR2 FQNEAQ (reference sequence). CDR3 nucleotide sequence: TGTGCCAGCAGCTTTATCTCAGGGGCACTGTTTTTT. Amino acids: CASSFISGALFF.

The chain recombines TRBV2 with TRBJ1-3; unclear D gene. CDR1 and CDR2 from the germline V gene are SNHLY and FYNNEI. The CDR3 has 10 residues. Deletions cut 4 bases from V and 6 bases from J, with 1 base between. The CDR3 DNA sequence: TGTGCCAGCAGTGTAAACACCATATATTTT. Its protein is CASSVNTIYF.

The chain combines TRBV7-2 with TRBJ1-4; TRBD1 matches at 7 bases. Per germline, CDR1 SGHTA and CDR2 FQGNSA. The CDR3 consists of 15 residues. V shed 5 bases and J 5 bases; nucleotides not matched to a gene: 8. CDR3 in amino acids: CASSPRQGLNEKLFF. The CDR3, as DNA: TGTGCCAGCAGCCCCCGACAGGGTTTAAATGAAAAACTGTTTTTT.

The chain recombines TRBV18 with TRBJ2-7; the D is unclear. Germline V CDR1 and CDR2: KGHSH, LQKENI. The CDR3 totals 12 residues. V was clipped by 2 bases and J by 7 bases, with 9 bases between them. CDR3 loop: CASSPGPWEQYF. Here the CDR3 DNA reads TGTGCCAGCTCACCAGGCCCCTGGGAGCAGTACTTC.

CDR3 sequence reads: CASSVTGGSNQPQHF. The CDR3 DNA is TGTGCCAGCAGCGTAACAGGGGGAAGTAATCAGCCCCAGCATTTT. The J gene is TRBJ1-5, the V gene TRBV7-8; TRBD1 matches at 8 bases. Germline V lookup: CDR1 SGHVS, CDR2 FQNEAQ. CDR3 size: 15 residues. V was clipped by 5 bases and J by 4 bases; unmatched bases: 7.

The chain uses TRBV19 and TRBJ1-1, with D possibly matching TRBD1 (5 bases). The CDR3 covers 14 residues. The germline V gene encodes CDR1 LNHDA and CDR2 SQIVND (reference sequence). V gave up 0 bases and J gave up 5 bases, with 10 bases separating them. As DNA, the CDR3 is TGTGCCAGTAGTATAGATACCGGGGGAACTGAAGCTTTCTTT. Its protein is CASSIDTGGTEAFF.

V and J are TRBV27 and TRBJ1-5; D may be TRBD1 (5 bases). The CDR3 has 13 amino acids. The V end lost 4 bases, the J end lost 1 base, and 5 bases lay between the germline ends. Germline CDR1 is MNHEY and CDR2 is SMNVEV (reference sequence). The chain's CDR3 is CASSWGSNQPQHF. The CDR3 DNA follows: TGTGCCAGCAGTTGGGGGAGCAATCAGCCCCAGCATTTT.

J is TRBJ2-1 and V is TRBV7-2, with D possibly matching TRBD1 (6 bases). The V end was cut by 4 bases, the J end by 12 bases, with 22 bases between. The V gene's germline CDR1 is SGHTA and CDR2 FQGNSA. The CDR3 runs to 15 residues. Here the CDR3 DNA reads TGTGCCAGCAGCTCCTTAGGGGCGGTCGACAGGTCGCAGTTCTTC. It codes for CASSSLGAVDRSQFF.

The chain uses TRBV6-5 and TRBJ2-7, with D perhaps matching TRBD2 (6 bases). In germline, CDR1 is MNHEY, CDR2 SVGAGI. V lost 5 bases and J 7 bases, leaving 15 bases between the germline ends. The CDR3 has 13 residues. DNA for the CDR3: TGTGCCAGCAGTGACGTACGCCGGGGGGAGCAGTACTTC. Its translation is CASSDVRRGEQYF.

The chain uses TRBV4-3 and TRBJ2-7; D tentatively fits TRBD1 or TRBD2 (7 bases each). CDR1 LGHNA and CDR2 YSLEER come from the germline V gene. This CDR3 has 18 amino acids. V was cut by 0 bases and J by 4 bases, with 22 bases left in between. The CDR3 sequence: CASSQEGGTAGRSYEQYF. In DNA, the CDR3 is TGCGCCAGCAGCCAAGAGGGGGGGACAGCCGGCCGGAGTTACGAGCAGTACTTC.

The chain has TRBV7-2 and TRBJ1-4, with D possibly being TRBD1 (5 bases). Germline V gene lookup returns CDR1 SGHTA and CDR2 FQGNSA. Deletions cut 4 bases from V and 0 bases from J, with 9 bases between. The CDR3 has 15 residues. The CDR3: CASSSGTSTNEKLFF. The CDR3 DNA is TGTGCCAGCAGCTCTGGGACGTCAACTAATGAAAAACTGTTTTTT.

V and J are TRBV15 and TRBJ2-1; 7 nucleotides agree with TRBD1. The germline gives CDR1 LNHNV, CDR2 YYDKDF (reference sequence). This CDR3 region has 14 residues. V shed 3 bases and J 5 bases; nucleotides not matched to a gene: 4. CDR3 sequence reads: CATSSKGANNEQFF. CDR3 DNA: TGTGCCACCAGCAGCAAGGGGGCGAACAATGAGCAGTTCTTC.

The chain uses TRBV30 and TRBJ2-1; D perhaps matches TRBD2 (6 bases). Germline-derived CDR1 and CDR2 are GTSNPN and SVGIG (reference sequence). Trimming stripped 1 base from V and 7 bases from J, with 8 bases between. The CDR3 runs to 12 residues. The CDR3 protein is CAWSGRANEQFF. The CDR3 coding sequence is TGTGCCTGGAGTGGGAGGGCTAATGAGCAGTTCTTC.

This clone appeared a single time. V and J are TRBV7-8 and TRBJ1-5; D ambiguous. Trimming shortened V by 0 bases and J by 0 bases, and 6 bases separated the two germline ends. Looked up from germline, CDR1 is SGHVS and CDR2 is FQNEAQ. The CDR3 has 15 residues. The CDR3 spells CASSLAVNSNQPQHF. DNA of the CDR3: TGTGCCAGCAGCTTAGCCGTAAATAGCAATCAGCCCCAGCATTTT.